The 17 T cell receptor beta chains presented below share a single source sample, sequenced in a study of T-cell reconstitution after alpha-beta-depleted transplantation in children. Preparation of the TCRbeta library was carried out with unique molecular identifiers. TCRdb independently ran MiXCR on the PCR reads; one entry per CDR3 protein. The data contain approximately 250,000 distinct CDR3 sequences, more than 20% of them singletons. This sample comprised PBMCs, obtained before TCRalphabeta/CD19-depleted stem cell transplant. The origin of the receptors is a girl aged 2 to 10 with Fanconi anemia, due to receive a stem cell transplant.

In regard to this clonotype: Since a much larger clone is just one base distant, this may be a read error. A read error is likely, as this CDR3 ends without the conserved phenylalanine or tryptophan. The chain employs TRBV5-5 and TRBJ2-1, with a tentative D call TRBD2 (6 bases). Deletions cut 1 base from V and 7 bases from J, with 12 bases between. Germline V gene lookup returns CDR1 SGHKS and CDR2 YYEKEE (reference sequence). The CDR3 extends over 14 amino acids. CDR3 protein: CASSLWGVGNEQFY. The CDR3 DNA reads TGTGCCAGCAGCTTGTGGGGGGTTGGGAATGAGCAGTTCTAC.

This clonotype was detected only a few times. The chain joins TRBV2 to TRBJ1-5, with a possible D match to TRBD1 (5 bases). Trimming stripped 4 bases from V and 4 bases from J, with 8 bases between. The CDR3 is 13 residues long. Germline loops: CDR1 SNHLY, CDR2 FYNNEI. CDR3 coding DNA: TGTGCCAGCAGTGCCGAGGGGAATCAGCCCCAGCATTTT. Its protein product is CASSAEGNQPQHF. Supplemented by reference TRBV2 and TRBJ1-5, the full variable domain reads EPEVTQTPSHQVTQMGQEVILRCVPISNHLYFYWYRQILGQKVEFLVSFYNNEISEKSEIFDDQFSVERPDGSNFTLKIRSTKLEDSAMYFCASSAEGNQPQHFGDGTRLSIL.

The V and J genes are TRBV20-1 and TRBJ2-2; 13 bases line up with TRBD2. Looked up from germline, CDR1 is DFQATT and CDR2 is SNEGSKA (reference sequence). V gave up 5 bases and J gave up 0 bases; unmatched junction bases: 3. This CDR3 region has 16 residues. CDR3 nucleotides: TGCAGTGCTCCCGGGACTAGCGGGGCGAACACCGGGGAGCTGTTTTTT. Protein sequence: CSAPGTSGANTGELFF.

This clonotype came up many times. V is TRBV7-2 and J is TRBJ2-1; 15 bases fit TRBD2. The V and J ends lost 5 bases and 9 bases, in that order; junction bases with no gene match: 8. CDR3 length equals 16 residues. Germline-derived CDR1 and CDR2 are SGHTA and FQGNSA. The DNA of the CDR3 is TGTGCCAGCAGCCGTGGACTAGCGGGAGGGAACGGTGAGCAGTTCTTC. This translates into CASSRGLAGGNGEQFF.

On this clonotype: This clone may be a read error of a much larger clone one base away. V usage is TRBV12-3 or TRBV12-4 and J usage is TRBJ1-1, with 7 bases that match TRBD1. The V and J ends lost 8 bases and 1 base, in that order; junction bases with no gene match: 4. The CDR3 spans 13 residues. In DNA, the CDR3 is TGTGCCAGCTGGCGGACAGGGAACACTGAAGCTTTCTTT. The encoded protein is CASWRTGNTEAFF.

This clonotype was observed many times. V usage is TRBV20-1 and J usage is TRBJ2-1; 9 nucleotides line up with TRBD2. Germline-derived CDR1 and CDR2 are DFQATT and SNEGSKA (reference sequence). CDR3 length: 15 residues. Trimming at V came to 6 bases and at J to 2 bases, leaving 8 bases not matched to a gene. The chain's CDR3 is CSAPRLAVAYNEQFF. CDR3 coding DNA: TGCAGTGCCCCCCGACTAGCGGTGGCCTACAATGAGCAGTTCTTC.

The chain employs TRBV4-2 and TRBJ2-3; D is undetermined. From germline, CDR1 is LGHNA and CDR2 YNFKEQ. The CDR3 runs to 16 residues. V shed 5 bases and J shed 2 bases, with 17 bases lying between them. DNA for the CDR3: TGTGCCAGCAGCGTCCGCCGTCTAACCCACACAGATACGCAGTATTTT. Translation gives CASSVRRLTHTDTQYF.

On this clonotype: A much larger clonotype is one base distant, so this may be a read error. The final CDR3 position lacks the conserved phenylalanine or tryptophan, pointing to a likely read error. The chain couples TRBV12-3 or TRBV12-4 to TRBJ2-7; no reliable D call. This CDR3 spans 13 amino acids. The V end lost 1 base, the J end lost 0 bases, and 4 bases lay between the germline ends. CDR3 DNA sequence: TGTGCCAGCAGTTTAGTACCCTCCTACGAGCAGTACTCC. Translating gives CASSLVPSYEQYS.

This clonotype was seen a handful of times. The CDR3 here is CAISFSGGIYEQYF. CDR3 bases: TGTGCCATCAGTTTTAGCGGGGGGATCTACGAGCAGTACTTC. The V call is TRBV10-3, the J call TRBJ2-7, with TRBD2 matching 10 bases. Germline trimming cut 5 bases from V and 3 bases from J; bases unmatched to any gene: 4. CDR3 length: 14 amino acids. Germline-derived CDR1 and CDR2 are ENHRY and SYGVKD.

Many counts were recorded for this clonotype. The chain combines TRBV29-1 with TRBJ2-7, with TRBD1 identical over 8 bases. V gave up 4 bases and J gave up 5 bases; unmatched junction bases: 7. The CDR3 spans 13 residues. From germline, CDR1 is SQVTM and CDR2 ANQGSEA. In nucleotides, the CDR3 is TGCAGCGTTGTTGCAGGGGGCCTCGACGAGCAGTACTTC. Translation: CSVVAGGLDEQYF.

This clonotype was seen many times. In DNA form, the CDR3 reads TGTGCCAGCAGTTACTCCGGCATCTCGTCACCCCTCCACTTT. Translation gives CASSYSGISSPLHF. The rearrangement joins TRBV6-5 to TRBJ1-6; D not certain. CDR3 length: 14 residues. Trimming stripped 0 bases from V and 10 bases from J, with 10 bases between. Germline CDR1 and CDR2: MNHEY and SVGAGI.

This clonotype was observed many times. V gene TRBV29-1 combines with J gene TRBJ2-7; D may be TRBD2 (5 bases). V shed 4 bases and J shed 5 bases, with 12 bases lying between them. Germline-derived CDR1 and CDR2 are SQVTM and ANQGSEA. This CDR3 is 12 amino acids long. The CDR3 protein is CSVVEGVHEQYF. The CDR3 nucleotides read TGCAGCGTTGTAGAGGGTGTCCACGAGCAGTACTTC.

The V gene is TRBV12-3 or TRBV12-4, the J gene TRBJ2-5; D is ambiguous. The CDR3 is made up of 13 amino acids. Deletions cut 8 bases from V and 5 bases from J, with 15 bases between. CDR3 amino acids: CASRRRLEETQYF. The CDR3 DNA is TGTGCCAGCCGTAGACGCCTCGAGGAGACCCAGTACTTC.

This clonotype was counted at least ten times. This chain connects TRBV4-2 to TRBJ2-3; D is uncertain. V lost 4 bases to trimming and J lost 0 bases, with 17 bases between them. Germline assignment: CDR1 LGHNA and CDR2 YNFKEQ. CDR3 length: 17 amino acids. CDR3 bases: TGTGCCAGCAGCCGGAGCTTAAGACCCCTTAGCACAGATACGCAGTATTTT. Residues: CASSRSLRPLSTDTQYF.

Regarding this clonotype: The junction departs from germline at one end; a sequencing error may be responsible. The chain couples TRBV10-3 to TRBJ2-3, with TRBD2 identical over 14 bases. This CDR3 has 16 amino acids. Germline V gives CDR1 ENHRY, CDR2 SYGVKD. CDR3 residues: CAISELGTSGGYTRYF. The CDR3, as DNA: TGTGCCATCAGTGAGCTGGGGACTAGCGGGGGTTATACGCGGTATTTT.

The chain employs TRBV28 and TRBJ2-1; D unresolved. Germline V CDR1 and CDR2: MDHEN, SYDVKM. Trimming pared 2 bases from V and 0 bases from J, leaving 8 bases between. The CDR3 spans 15 residues. The CDR3 loop reads CASSLRWASYNEQFF. DNA of the CDR3: TGTGCCAGCAGTTTACGGTGGGCCTCCTACAATGAGCAGTTCTTC.

This clonotype occurred a few times. The V call is TRBV20-1, the J call TRBJ2-7, with D possibly matching TRBD1 (6 bases). Germline values: CDR1 DFQATT, CDR2 SNEGSKA (reference sequence). The CDR3 is 14 amino acids. V was pared by 5 bases and J by 0 bases, with 14 bases between. The CDR3 region has the DNA TGCAGTGCTTGGAACAGGGTAGTCTCCTACGAGCAGTACTTC. Amino acid sequence: CSAWNRVVSYEQYF.